This TCR beta chain is from a study of neurological immune-mediated disorders. Notes on the study in general: When repertoires were grouped phylogenetically, those of 18 of 34 multiple sclerosis patients fell into one related-CDR3 cluster, a possible signature. Private repertoires in all groups were suggested, as expanded clones shared no CDR3 amino acid sequences across subjects.

TCRdb used MiXCR to reprocess the 5' RACE reads, holding one entry per CDR3 protein. The table shows roughly 71,000 distinct CDR3 sequences, with about 4.2% occurring only once. A total of 2 million PBMCs stored at -80 degrees C provided the unsorted libraries. In its sample, this clonotype was seen many times. What it binds is unknown. Germline V gene sequence: CDR1 SEHNR, CDR2 FQNEAQ (reference sequence). The CDR3 consists of 15 residues. V lost 2 bases, J lost 6 bases, and 4 bases stayed unmatched. The sequencing input was PBMCs. This TCR was sampled from a man aged 25 to 40 with multiple sclerosis. The rearrangement joins TRBV7-9 to TRBJ2-1, with 10 bases that match TRBD2. The CDR3: CASSLQAGGLNEQFF. The DNA of the CDR3 is TGTGCCAGCAGCTTACAAGCGGGGGGGCTCAATGAGCAGTTCTTC.